A single sample gave rise to the 9 T cell receptor beta chains below, sequenced in a study of early T cells in non-severe SARS-CoV-2 infection. TCRdb called the 5' RACE reads again in MiXCR, with one record for every CDR3 protein. The sample records around 31,000 distinct CDR3 sequences, roughly 5.8% being singletons. Input material: whole blood. The receptors were gathered from an adult who was a healthcare worker with PCR-confirmed SARS-CoV-2 infection or an uninfected control (not recorded which).

This clonotype has a count of ten or more. The chain carries TRBV3-1 and TRBJ2-1; a possible D gene is TRBD1 (5 bases). Trimming cost V 0 bases and J 9 bases, with 9 bases left between them. Germline V gene data show CDR1 as LGHDT and CDR2 as YNNKEL (reference sequence). The CDR3 has 13 residues. The CDR3 bases are TGTGCCAGCAGCCAAGATTGGGGCAGTGAGCAGTTCTTC. Its protein is CASSQDWGSEQFF.

This clonotype has ten or more counts. This sequence joins TRBV12-3 or TRBV12-4 and TRBJ2-1; 7 positions agree with TRBD2. V shed 3 bases and J 4 bases; nucleotides not matched to a gene: 3. The CDR3 runs 14 residues. Written as DNA, the CDR3 is TGTGCCAGCAGTTTCCCCGGGGGGTACAATGAGCAGTTCTTC. It specifies CASSFPGGYNEQFF.

The sample holds many counts of this clonotype. The chain has TRBV28 and TRBJ2-2; D is undetermined. V lost 9 bases and J 2 bases, leaving 13 bases between the germline ends. This CDR3 comprises 14 residues. Per the germline V gene, CDR1 is MDHEN and CDR2 is SYDVKM. DNA for the CDR3: TGTGCCAGTGGTTTGGACCTTAACACCGGGGAGCTGTTTTTT. This encodes CASGLDLNTGELFF. Combining the CDR3 with reference TRBV28 and TRBJ2-2 gives the whole variable domain DVKVTQSSRYLVKRTGEKVFLECVQDMDHENMFWYRQDPGLGLRLIYFSYDVKMKEKGDIPEGYSVSREKKERFSLILESASTNQTSMYLCASGLDLNTGELFFGEGSRLTVL.

The sample holds many counts of this clonotype. V gene TRBV7-2 combines with J gene TRBJ1-5, with TRBD1 identical over 8 bases. Germline trimming cut 5 bases from V and 3 bases from J; bases unmatched to any gene: 6. Per germline, CDR1 SGHTA and CDR2 FQGNSA. This CDR3 is built from 15 residues. CDR3 protein: CASSPQGGYNQPQHF. The DNA for the CDR3 is TGTGCCAGCAGCCCACAGGGGGGTTACAATCAGCCCCAGCATTTT.

This clonotype was detected ten times or more. This sequence joins TRBV6-1 and TRBJ2-7, with 13 bases matching TRBD2. V lost 1 base and J lost 6; bases outside the gene matches: 12. The germline CDR1 and CDR2 sequences are MNHNS and SASEGT. The CDR3 loop spans 18 amino acids. The CDR3 nucleotides are TGTGCCAGCAGTGAAGGACGGGGACTAGCGGGACGTCCTTGCGAGCAGTACTTC. Protein: CASSEGRGLAGRPCEQYF.

This chain uses TRBV4-1 with TRBJ2-7, with 10 bases aligning to TRBD1. This CDR3 has 15 amino acids. Germline CDR1 is MGHRA and CDR2 is YSYEKL. After removal of 3 bases from V and 2 bases from J, the junction contained 4 bases not matched to a gene. CDR3 sequence (DNA): TGCGCCAGCAGCCACTCGGACAGGGGGGCCTACGAGCAGTACTTC. Translating gives CASSHSDRGAYEQYF.

This clonotype was counted a few times. This chain links TRBV12-3 or TRBV12-4 with TRBJ2-4; D is possibly TRBD1 (6 bases). Trimming pared 5 bases from V and 1 base from J, leaving 18 bases between. The CDR3 is 17 amino acids. The CDR3 region is CASSNYLQGAAKNIQYF. The CDR3 DNA reads TGTGCCAGCAGTAATTACCTACAGGGAGCGGCCAAAAACATTCAGTACTTC.

The table lists this clonotype with a few counts. This rearrangement joins TRBV7-9 to TRBJ2-1; 12 nucleotides match TRBD2. V trimming: 1 base; J trimming: 9 bases; junction bases outside the gene matches: 4. The CDR3 covers 15 residues. CDR1 and CDR2 from the germline V gene are SEHNR and FQNEAQ (reference sequence). As DNA, the CDR3 is TGTGCCAGCAGCTTAGTTGCTAGCGGGAGGGCTGAGCAGTTCTTC. Translation gives CASSLVASGRAEQFF.

This clonotype has a handful of counts. This sequence joins TRBV28 and TRBJ1-1; D is uncertain. This CDR3 has 14 residues. The ends were cut back, 3 bases at V and 8 bases at J, with 16 bases in the middle. The germline V gene encodes CDR1 MDHEN and CDR2 SYDVKM. CDR3 bases: TGTGCCAGCAGTTTTTCCAGACACCTAGCAGAAGCTTTCTTT. As protein: CASSFSRHLAEAFF.